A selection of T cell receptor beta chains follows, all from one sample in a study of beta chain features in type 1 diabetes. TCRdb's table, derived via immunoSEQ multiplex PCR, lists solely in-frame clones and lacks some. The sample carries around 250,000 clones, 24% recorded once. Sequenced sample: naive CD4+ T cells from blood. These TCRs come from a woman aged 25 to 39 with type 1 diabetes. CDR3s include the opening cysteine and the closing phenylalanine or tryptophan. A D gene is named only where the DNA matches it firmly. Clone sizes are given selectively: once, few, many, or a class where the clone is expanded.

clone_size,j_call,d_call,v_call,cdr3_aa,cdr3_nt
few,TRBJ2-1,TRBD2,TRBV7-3,CASSSSGSSPNEQFF,TGTGCCAGCAGCTCTAGCGGGAGTTCGCCCAATGAGCAGTTCTTC
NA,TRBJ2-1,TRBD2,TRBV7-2,CASSYRTSGRYYNEQFF,TGTGCCAGCAGCTACAGGACTAGCGGGAGGTACTACAATGAGCAGTTCTTC
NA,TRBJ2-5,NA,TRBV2,CASARRTQYF,TGTGCCAGTGCCCGGAGGACCCAGTACTTC
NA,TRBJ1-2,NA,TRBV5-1,CASSLDQTLTYGYTF,TGCGCCAGCAGCTTGGATCAAACCCTAACCTATGGCTACACCTTC
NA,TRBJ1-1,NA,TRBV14,CASSQDMGGSAFF,TGTGCCAGCAGCCAAGATATGGGGGGGTCAGCTTTCTTT
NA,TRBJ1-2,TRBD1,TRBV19,CASSPDRDYGYTF,TGTGCCAGTAGTCCCGACAGGGACTATGGCTACACCTTC
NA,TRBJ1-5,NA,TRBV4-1,CASSPSGTLNQPQHF,TGCGCCAGCAGCCCGTCCGGGACACTCAATCAGCCCCAGCATTTT
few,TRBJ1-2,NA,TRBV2,CASRSDSANYGYTF,TGTGCCAGCAGGTCGGACAGCGCTAACTATGGCTACACCTTC
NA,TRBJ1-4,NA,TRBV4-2,CASSQGPQGTNEKLFF,TGTGCCAGCAGCCAAGGACCACAGGGTACTAATGAAAAACTGTTTTTT
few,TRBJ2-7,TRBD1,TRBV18,CASSVDRGTYEQYF,TGTGCCAGCTCTGTGGACAGGGGCACCTACGAGCAGTACTTC
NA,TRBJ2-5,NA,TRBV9,CASSVGGVLGETQYF,TGTGCCAGCAGCGTAGGGGGGGTTCTTGGAGAGACCCAGTACTTC
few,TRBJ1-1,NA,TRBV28,CASSLRSAVGSQEAFF,TGTGCCAGCAGTTTACGGTCTGCGGTCGGATCGCAGGAAGCTTTCTTT
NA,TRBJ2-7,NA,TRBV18,CASSPPENYEQYF,TGTGCCAGCTCACCACCGGAGAACTACGAGCAGTACTTC
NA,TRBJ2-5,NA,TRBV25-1,CASSTQGGETQYF,TGTGCCAGCAGTACACAGGGAGGGGAGACCCAGTACTTC
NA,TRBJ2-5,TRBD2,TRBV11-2,CASRAGTSGVPQYF,TGTGCCAGCAGAGCCGGGACTAGCGGGGTTCCCCAGTACTTC
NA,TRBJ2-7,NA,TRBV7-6,CASSSPPTGYYEQYF,TGTGCCAGCAGCTCCCCCCCGACTGGATACTACGAGCAGTACTTC
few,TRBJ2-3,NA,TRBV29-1,CSVVGAGLDTQYF,TGCAGCGTTGTTGGGGCAGGGTTGGATACGCAGTATTTT
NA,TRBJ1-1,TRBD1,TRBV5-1,CASSPGQFNTEAFF,TGCGCCAGCAGCCCGGGACAGTTTAACACTGAAGCTTTCTTT